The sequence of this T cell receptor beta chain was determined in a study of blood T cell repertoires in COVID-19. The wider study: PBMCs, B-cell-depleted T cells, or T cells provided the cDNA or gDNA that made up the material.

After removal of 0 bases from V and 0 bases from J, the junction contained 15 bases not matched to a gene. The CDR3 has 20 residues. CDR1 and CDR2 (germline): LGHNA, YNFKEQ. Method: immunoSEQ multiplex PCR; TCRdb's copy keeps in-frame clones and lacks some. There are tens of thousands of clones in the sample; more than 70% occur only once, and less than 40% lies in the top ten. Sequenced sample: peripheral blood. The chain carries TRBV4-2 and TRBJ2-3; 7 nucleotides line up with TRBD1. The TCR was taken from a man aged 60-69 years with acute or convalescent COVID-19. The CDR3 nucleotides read TGTGCCAGCAGCCAAGATCAAGGGGGCTGGGGGAGAGTTAGCACAGATACGCAGTATTTT. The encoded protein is CASSQDQGGWGRVSTDTQYF.